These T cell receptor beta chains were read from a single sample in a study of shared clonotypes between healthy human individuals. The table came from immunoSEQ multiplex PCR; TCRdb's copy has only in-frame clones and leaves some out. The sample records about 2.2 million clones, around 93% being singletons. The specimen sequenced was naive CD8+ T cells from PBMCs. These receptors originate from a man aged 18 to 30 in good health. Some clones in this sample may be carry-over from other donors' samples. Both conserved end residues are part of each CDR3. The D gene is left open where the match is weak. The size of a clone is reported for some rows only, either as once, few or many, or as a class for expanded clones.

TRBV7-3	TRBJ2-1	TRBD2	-	TGTGCCAGCAGCGCGACGCCGGGACTAGCGGGAGACAATGAGCAGTTCTTC	CASSATPGLAGDNEQFF
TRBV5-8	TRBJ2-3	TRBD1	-	TGTGCCAGCAGCATCACCGGGACAGGGGACACAGATACGCAGTATTTT	CASSITGTGDTDTQYF
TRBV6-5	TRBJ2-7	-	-	TGTGCCAGCAGTTACTCGTGGGCGAGCTCCTACGAGCAGTACTTC	CASSYSWASSYEQYF
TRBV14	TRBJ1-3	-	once	TGTGCCAGCAGCCAAGATGTGAGGAGCTCTGGAAACACCATATATTTT	CASSQDVRSSGNTIYF
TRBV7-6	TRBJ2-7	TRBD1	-	TGTGCCAGCAGCGGAGACAGGGGCTACGAGCAGTACTTC	CASSGDRGYEQYF
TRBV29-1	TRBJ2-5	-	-	TGCAGCGTTGAAGATCTGGGTAAAAAGACCCAGTACTTC	CSVEDLGKKTQYF
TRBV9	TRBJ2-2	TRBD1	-	TGTGCCAGCAGCCCCATAGGGACAGGTTTATCCGGGGAGCTGTTTTTT	CASSPIGTGLSGELFF
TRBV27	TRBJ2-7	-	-	TGTGCCAGCAGTTTAAGACAGGGAGGCAACGAGCAGTACTTC	CASSLRQGGNEQYF
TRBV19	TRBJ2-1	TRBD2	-	TGTGCCAGCAGGACTAGCGGCCTCTACAATGAGCAGTTCTTC	CASRTSGLYNEQFF
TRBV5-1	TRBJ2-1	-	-	TGCGCCAGCAGCTCCAATTCGCGGAAAACCCGCCCGAATGAGCAGTTCTTC	CASSSNSRKTRPNEQFF
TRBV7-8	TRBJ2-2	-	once	TGTGCCAGCAGCTTAGTAGGCGATGCGAACACCGGGGAGCTGTTTTTT	CASSLVGDANTGELFF
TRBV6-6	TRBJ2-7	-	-	TGTGCCAGCAGTTACGTAGGTGGGAGTTCGTACGAGCAGTACTTC	CASSYVGGSSYEQYF
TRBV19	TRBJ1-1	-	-	TGTGCCAGTAGTATAAGTCCTGGTGGGAACACTGAAGCTTTCTTT	CASSISPGGNTEAFF
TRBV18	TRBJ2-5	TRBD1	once	TGTGCCAGCTCACCACTAACACAGGGGGCTCGGGAGACCCAGTACTTC	CASSPLTQGARETQYF
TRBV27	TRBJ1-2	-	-	TGTGCCAGCAGTTTATTGCAGGGGTCCTCGGATGGCTACACCTTC	CASSLLQGSSDGYTF
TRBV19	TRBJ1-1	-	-	TGTGCCAGTAGTATAGTAGGGTATGCTTTCTTT	CASSIVGYAFF
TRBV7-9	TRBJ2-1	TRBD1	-	TGTGCCAGCAAAAATCCGGGACAGGGGTACAATGAGCAGTTCTTC	CASKNPGQGYNEQFF
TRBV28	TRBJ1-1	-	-	TGTGCCAGCAGTCCCCGAACGGACGGGGCCACTGAAGCTTTCTTT	CASSPRTDGATEAFF
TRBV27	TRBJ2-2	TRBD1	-	TGTGCCAGCAGTATACTGGGGACAGATAACACCGGGGAGCTGTTTTTT	CASSILGTDNTGELFF
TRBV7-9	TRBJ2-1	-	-	TGTGCCAGCAGCTTCTCCGACAGGGAGCAGTTCTTC	CASSFSDREQFF
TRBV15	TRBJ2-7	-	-	TGTGCCACCAGCAGAGGGGGCGGGATGGAGCAGTACTTC	CATSRGGGMEQYF
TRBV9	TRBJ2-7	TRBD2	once	TGTGCCAGCGGCGGGAGCGGCTCCTACGAGCAGTACTTC	CASGGSGSYEQYF
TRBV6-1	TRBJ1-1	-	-	TGTTCCGGGAGACAGTTCAAGAACACTGAAGCTTTCTTT	CSGRQFKNTEAFF
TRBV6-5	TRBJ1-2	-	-	TGTGCCAGCTACTCCCGGCAGTCCTATGGCTACACCTTC	CASYSRQSYGYTF
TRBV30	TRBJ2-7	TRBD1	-	TGTGCCTGGAGTGGGACAGGACCCTACGAGCAGTACTTC	CAWSGTGPYEQYF
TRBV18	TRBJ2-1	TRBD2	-	TGTGCCAGCTCACCAGGACTAGCGGGGGAGGTCAATGAGCAGTTCTTC	CASSPGLAGEVNEQFF
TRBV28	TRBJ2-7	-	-	TGTGCCAGCAGTTTATACTCCGGACCCTACGAGCAGTACTTC	CASSLYSGPYEQYF
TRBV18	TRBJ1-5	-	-	TGTGCCAGCTCTAGGTCAAGAACGCATCAGCCCCAGCATTTT	CASSRSRTHQPQHF
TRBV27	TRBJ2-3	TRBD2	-	TGTGCCAGCAGCCCCGGGACTAGCGGTAGAGGGACAGATACGCAGTATTTT	CASSPGTSGRGTDTQYF
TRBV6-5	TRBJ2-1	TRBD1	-	TGTGCCAGCAGCTCTGACAGGGGACCCTACAATGAGCAGTTCTTC	CASSSDRGPYNEQFF
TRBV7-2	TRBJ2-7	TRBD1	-	TGTGCCAGCAGCTCCCGGGACAGTGCCTACGAGCAGTACTTC	CASSSRDSAYEQYF
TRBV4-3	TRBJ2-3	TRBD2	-	TGCGCCAGCAGCTCAGGGACTAGCGGGATGACAGATACGCAGTATTTT	CASSSGTSGMTDTQYF
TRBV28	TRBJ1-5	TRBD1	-	TGTGCCAGCAGTGTCCGGGACAGGGTCTTTAGCAATCAGCCCCAGCATTTT	CASSVRDRVFSNQPQHF
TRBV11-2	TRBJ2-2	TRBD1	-	TGTGCCAGCAGCTCACAGGGGGTACACACCGGGGAGCTGTTTTTT	CASSSQGVHTGELFF
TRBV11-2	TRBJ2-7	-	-	TGTGCCAGCAGCTTGGGGCGGGGAGGCTACGAGCAGTACTTC	CASSLGRGGYEQYF
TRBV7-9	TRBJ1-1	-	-	TGTGCCAGCAGCTTAGCGGGGGGAGGGAACACTGAAGCTTTCTTT	CASSLAGGGNTEAFF
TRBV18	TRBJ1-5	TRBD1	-	TGTGCCAGCTCACCCCGGGACAGGGGGCGATGGAATCAGCCCCAGCATTTT	CASSPRDRGRWNQPQHF
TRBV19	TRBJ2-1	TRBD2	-	TGTGCCAGTACCAGGACTAGCGACTACAATGAGCAGTTCTTC	CASTRTSDYNEQFF
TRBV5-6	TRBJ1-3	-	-	TGTGCCAGCAGCTCCTCCGAAAACACCATATATTTT	CASSSSENTIYF
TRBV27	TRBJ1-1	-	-	TGTGCCAGCAGGGCGGCCTTGAACACTGAAGCTTTCTTT	CASRAALNTEAFF
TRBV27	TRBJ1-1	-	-	TGTGCCAGCGGCCGTGACGGGGGGCTGAACACTGAAGCTTTCTTT	CASGRDGGLNTEAFF
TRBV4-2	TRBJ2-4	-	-	TGTGCCAGCAGCCAAGAGTTTTCAGAGGTTGCCAAAAACATTCAGTACTTC	CASSQEFSEVAKNIQYF
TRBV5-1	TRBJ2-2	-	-	TGCGCCAGCAGCCCCGGGGCCAACACCGGGGAGCTGTTTTTT	CASSPGANTGELFF
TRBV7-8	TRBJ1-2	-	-	TGTGCCAGCAGCTTTGGCAGGATCGAATACTATGGCTACACCTTC	CASSFGRIEYYGYTF
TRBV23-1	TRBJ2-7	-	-	TGCGCCAGCAGTGAACCCTACGAGCAGTACTTC	CASSEPYEQYF
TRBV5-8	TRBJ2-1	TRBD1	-	TGTGCCAGCAGCTCGTACAGGGGGGCCCTCAATGAGCAGTTCTTC	CASSSYRGALNEQFF
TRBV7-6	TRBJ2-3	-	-	TGTGCCAGCAGCTTAGGATCCGGTCACGGAGATACGCAGTATTTT	CASSLGSGHGDTQYF
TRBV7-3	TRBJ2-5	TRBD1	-	TGTGCCAGCAGCTGGACAGGGTCCCAAGAGACCCAGTACTTC	CASSWTGSQETQYF
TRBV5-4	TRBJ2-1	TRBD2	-	TGTGCCAGCAGCGGGGGACTAGCGGGAGGAGGTGGGTCCTACAATGAGCAGTTCTTC	CASSGGLAGGGGSYNEQFF
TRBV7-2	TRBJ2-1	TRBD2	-	TGTGCCAGCAGCAAAAGACTAGCGGGAGGGCCCGGCGTGGATGAGCAGTTCTTC	CASSKRLAGGPGVDEQFF
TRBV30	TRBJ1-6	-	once	TGTGCCTGGAGTGTACTGGGGGGCGGAAATTCACCCCTCCACTTT	CAWSVLGGGNSPLHF
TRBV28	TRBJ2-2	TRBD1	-	TGTGCCAGCAGCCTAAGACAGGGGGTTGACACCGGGGAGCTGTTTTTT	CASSLRQGVDTGELFF
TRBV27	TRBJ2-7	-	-	TGTGCCAGCAGTTTAAGGGAACACTACGAGCAGTACTTC	CASSLREHYEQYF